A single T cell receptor beta chain is shown here with its context. Its antigen is currently unknown. The sample originates from a study of T cell responses to AZD1222 COVID-19 vaccine. Study findings and constraints: Possibly, clonal diversity was underestimated; donors were largely white British and included more females. Spike-spanning, vaccine-associated CD4 TCRs were dominant at 160-218 and 743-854. The study found Spike-specific TCR breadth and depth rose after two AZD1222 doses.

This table comes from immunoSEQ multiplex PCR, and its TCRdb copy is limited to in-frame clones, with some not included. The table shows over 85,000 clones, with approximately 85% occurring only once. Trimming at V came to 2 bases and at J to 5 bases, leaving 7 bases not matched to a gene. Per germline, CDR1 SGHRS and CDR2 YFSETQ. CDR3 length: 16 residues. Here the sequenced sample was peripheral blood, taken on day 0 of AZD1222 vaccination. The sequence was collected from an adult in good health. This sequence joins TRBV5-1 and TRBJ2-1, with 10 bases that match TRBD1. The CDR3 sequence is CASSFSGTGVDNEQFF. CDR3 coding DNA: TGCGCCAGCAGCTTTAGTGGGACAGGGGTAGACAATGAGCAGTTCTTC. Full variable domain (remainder filled in from reference TRBV5-1 and TRBJ2-1): KAGVTQTPRYLIKTRGQQVTLSCSPISGHRSVSWYQQTPGQGLQFLFEYFSETQRNKGNFPGRFSGRQFSNSRSEMNVSTLELGDSALYLCASSFSGTGVDNEQFFGPGTRLTVL.